These 22 T cell receptor beta chains were sequenced from one sample in a study of regulatory T cells in long-lasting Graves disease (dated by TCRdb to the early 2020s). Library construction relied on multiplex PCR. The sequencing machine was an Illumina HiSeq 4000. TCR beta libraries were built with iRepertoire HTBI primers and Arm-PCR amplification of CDR3 regions. In TCRdb, the public reads were trimmed at Q25 with fastp and aligned with MiXCR, with productive beta chains retained. Rows with one shared CDR3 protein collapse into an entry with the most common genes and DNA. The sample table contains approximately 290,000 distinct CDR3 sequences; only one count was recorded for 20% to 25% of them. The ten top clones hold more than 55% of the sample. The time point label for this specimen denotes: persistent/refractory GD, antithyroid drugs over 5 years with positive TRAb. RNA was extracted from PBMCs in TRIzol for both TCR sequencing and RNA sequencing.

The sequenced sample was peripheral blood mononuclear cells (PBMCs), obtained when the disease was refractory, from a patient treated with antithyroid drugs. The receptors stem from a female donor with Graves disease.

The CDR3 here is CASSLGGGPEAFF. For the CDR3, the DNA is TGTGCCAGCAGTTTAGGAGGGGGGCCTGAAGCTTTCTTT. The V and J genes are TRBV27 and TRBJ1-1, with D perhaps matching TRBD1 (6 bases). Germline loops: CDR1 MNHEY, CDR2 SMNVEV (reference sequence). The CDR3 loop spans 13 amino acids. V was pared by 2 bases and J by 6 bases, with 10 bases between.

The J gene is TRBJ2-7, the V gene TRBV7-9, with TRBD2 matching over 15 bases. The CDR3 loop spans 15 amino acids. The germline gives CDR1 SEHNR, CDR2 FQNEAQ (reference sequence). V dropped 5 bases and J dropped 9; count of bases not matched to a gene: 8. The CDR3 loop reads CASSDWTSGRAGQYF. DNA of the CDR3: TGTGCCAGCAGCGACTGGACTAGCGGGAGGGCCGGGCAGTACTTC.

This chain links TRBV19 with TRBJ1-6, with 9 bases fitting TRBD1. This CDR3 is built from 14 residues. Germline loops: CDR1 LNHDA, CDR2 SQIVND (reference sequence). The V segment lost 2 bases and the J segment 8 bases; nucleotides outside the gene matches: 1. The CDR3 reads CASSITGGDSPLHF. The DNA for the CDR3 is TGTGCCAGTAGTATAACAGGGGGCGATTCACCCCTCCACTTT.

This clonotype has only a few counts. The chain recombines TRBV6-5 with TRBJ2-4, with a tentative D call TRBD1 (6 bases). This CDR3 has 15 amino acids. V was shortened by 0 bases and J by 6 bases, with 12 bases between the two germline ends. Per the germline V gene, CDR1 is MNHEY and CDR2 is SVGAGI. The CDR3 DNA reads TGTGCCAGCAGTTACTCATCACAGGGTGGAAACATTCAGTACTTC. This encodes CASSYSSQGGNIQYF.

Worth noting for this clonotype: Just one base apart from a much larger clone, this may be a read error. This chain links TRBV6-1 with TRBJ1-2, with TRBD1 as a possible D gene (6 bases). V was pared by 4 bases and J by 6 bases, with 21 bases between. The germline gives CDR1 MNHNS, CDR2 SASEGT. CDR3 length equals 16 residues. The CDR3 region has the DNA TGTGCCAGCAGTGTTACGGGGACAAGGAGTACTCATGGCTACACCTTC. Translated: CASSVTGTRSTHGYTF.

The chain is built from TRBV25-1 and TRBJ1-3; D is unresolved. CDR3 length equals 13 residues. V was pared by 8 bases and J by 0 bases, with 8 bases between. Germline loops: CDR1 MGHDK, CDR2 SYGVNS. In DNA, the CDR3 is TGTGCCAGCTCGGCGGTCTCTGGAAACACCATATATTTT. It yields the protein CASSAVSGNTIYF.

The chain joins TRBV11-2 to TRBJ2-1, with D tentatively TRBD2 (8 bases). Trimming cost V 3 bases and J 3 bases, with 15 bases left between them. Germline assignment: CDR1 SGHAT and CDR2 FQNNGV. The CDR3 runs to 16 residues. The CDR3 spells CASSFRGGQSYNEQFF. Here the CDR3 DNA reads TGTGCCAGCAGCTTCCGGGGGGGACAGAGCTACAATGAGCAGTTCTTC.

The V gene is TRBV7-9, the J gene TRBJ2-7; D is possibly TRBD2 (5 bases). The CDR3 consists of 16 residues. Germline-derived CDR1 and CDR2 are SEHNR and FQNEAQ (reference sequence). The ends were cut back, 5 bases at V and 0 bases at J, with 17 bases in the middle. CDR3 coding DNA: TGTGCCAGCAGCGAACGAGGGTCCTTCAGCTCCTACGAGCAGTACTTC. Amino acid sequence: CASSERGSFSSYEQYF.

This clonotype has more than one count but fewer than ten. The rearrangement joins TRBV6-2 or TRBV6-3 to TRBJ2-7, with 7 bases lining up with TRBD1. Germline CDR1 reads MNHEY; CDR2 reads SVGEGT. The length of the CDR3 is 13 residues. J lost 3 bases, V lost 6 bases, and 5 bases had no gene match. The CDR3 DNA follows: TGTGCCAGCAGAAAGGGACAGAACTACGAGCAGTACTTC. Amino acid sequence: CASRKGQNYEQYF.

The chain links TRBV7-9 to TRBJ1-6; D unclear. Germline lookup yields CDR1 SEHNR and CDR2 FQNEAQ (reference sequence). CDR3 size: 14 residues. V lost 0 bases and J 10 bases, leaving 10 bases between the germline ends. The DNA for the CDR3 is TGTGCCAGCAGCTTAGCCGACGGAAAGTCACCCCTCCACTTT. This translates into CASSLADGKSPLHF.

V gene TRBV27 combines with J gene TRBJ2-7; D is uncertain. V was clipped by 6 bases and J by 4 bases, with 10 bases between them. CDR3 length: 12 amino acids. Germline assignment: CDR1 MNHEY and CDR2 SMNVEV (reference sequence). In nucleotides, the CDR3 is TGTGCCAGCAGAGATCCACTTTACGAGCAGTACTTC. Encoded protein: CASRDPLYEQYF.

Regarding this clonotype: A single base is all that separates this from a far larger clone, so a read error is likely. The chain carries TRBV9 and TRBJ1-2; 7 bases match TRBD1. Germline assignment: CDR1 SGDLS and CDR2 YYNGEE. The CDR3 spans 13 residues. CDR3 sequence (DNA): TGTGCCAGCCTTCGTACAGGGGTGAATGGCTGCACCTTC. The encoded protein is CASLRTGVNGCTF.

This clonotype came up a few times. The rearrangement links TRBV28 to TRBJ2-7; D is possibly TRBD2 (6 bases). This CDR3 contains 15 residues. V was trimmed by 6 bases and J by 3 bases, leaving 18 bases between them. Germline loops: CDR1 MDHEN, CDR2 SYDVKM. This chain's CDR3 is CASRISGPSFYEQYF. For the CDR3, the DNA is TGTGCCAGCAGAATCAGCGGGCCCTCCTTCTACGAGCAGTACTTC.

This clonotype was found a few times. The chain carries TRBV2 and TRBJ1-6; no clear D. Germline V gene data show CDR1 as SNHLY and CDR2 as FYNNEI. This CDR3 comprises 16 residues. V shed 8 bases and J shed 8 bases, with 22 bases lying between them. The CDR3 sequence is CASAPLTTEYHSPLHF. CDR3 sequence (DNA): TGTGCCAGCGCCCCTCTTACTACAGAATATCATTCACCCCTCCACTTT.

This clonotype was observed a few times. The chain is built from TRBV28 and TRBJ1-5; a possible D gene is TRBD1 (6 bases). CDR3 length: 14 residues. Germline CDR1 is MDHEN and CDR2 is SYDVKM. V lost 5 bases and J 0 bases, leaving 8 bases between the germline ends. Here the CDR3 reads CASSPGVSNQPQHF. CDR3 sequence (DNA): TGTGCCAGCAGTCCAGGGGTTAGCAATCAGCCCCAGCATTTT.

J is TRBJ2-4 and V is TRBV28; maybe TRBD1 (5 bases). The V end was cut by 6 bases, the J end by 8 bases, with 23 bases between. The CDR3 totals 16 residues. Germline V gene sequence: CDR1 MDHEN, CDR2 SYDVKM. DNA of the CDR3: TGTGCCAGCAGCGTCACAGGAATGGGCAGGGCTGACATTCAGTACTTC. Its translation: CASSVTGMGRADIQYF. Based on the CDR3 plus reference TRBV28 and TRBJ2-4, the full variable domain is DVKVTQSSRYLVKRTGEKVFLECVQDMDHENMFWYRQDPGLGLRLIYFSYDVKMKEKGDIPEGYSVSREKKERFSLILESASTNQTSMYLCASSVTGMGRADIQYFGAGTRLSVL.

Many counts were recorded for this clonotype. V and J are TRBV20-1 and TRBJ2-7; the D is unclear. The V and J ends lost 3 bases and 4 bases respectively, with 4 bases between them. The CDR3 runs 10 residues. Per germline, CDR1 DFQATT and CDR2 SNEGSKA (reference sequence). CDR3 region: CSARNYEQYF. The DNA of the CDR3 is TGCAGTGCTAGGAATTACGAGCAGTACTTC.

For this clonotype: Here the CDR3 omits its conserved ending phenylalanine or tryptophan, so a read error is the likely source. CDR3 protein: CASVAVGASSGANVLTL. The DNA of the CDR3 is TGTGCCAGCGTGGCCGTAGGCGCAAGCTCTGGGGCCAACGTCCTGACTCTC. The J gene is TRBJ2-6, the V gene TRBV27; no clear D. CDR1 and CDR2 from the germline V gene are MNHEY and SMNVEV (reference sequence). The CDR3 has 17 residues. Between the trimmed V and J ends, which lost 8 bases and 0 bases, there was a span of 17 bases.

This clonotype was found many times. V is TRBV28 and J is TRBJ2-5; TRBD2 agrees at 15 bases. V was clipped by 6 bases and J by 4 bases; unmatched bases: 12. The CDR3 covers 18 residues. CDR1 MDHEN and CDR2 SYDVKM come from the germline V gene. The CDR3 loop reads CASRALKGLAGGRETQYF. Here the CDR3 DNA reads TGTGCCAGCAGGGCGTTAAAGGGACTAGCGGGAGGTCGAGAGACCCAGTACTTC.

This clonotype has more than one count but fewer than ten. The rearrangement joins TRBV7-9 to TRBJ2-2, with 7 bases aligning to TRBD2. Germline trimming cut 9 bases from V and 7 bases from J; bases unmatched to any gene: 17. This CDR3 spans 16 amino acids. From germline, CDR1 is SEHNR and CDR2 FQNEAQ (reference sequence). The CDR3 coding sequence is TGTGCCAGTCCGCGCCGGGAGCTAGCGGAGAGCGGGGAGCTGTTTTTT. The encoded protein is CASPRRELAESGELFF.

The chain recombines TRBV5-1 with TRBJ2-5; D might be TRBD2 (5 bases). The CDR3 runs to 13 residues. The ends were cut back, 4 bases at V and 5 bases at J, with 12 bases in the middle. Germline CDR1 is SGHRS and CDR2 is YFSETQ. The CDR3 DNA reads as TGCGCCAGCAGCCATAGATGGGAGGAGACCCAGTACTTC. It translates to CASSHRWEETQYF. Full variable domain (missing parts from reference TRBV5-1 and TRBJ2-5): KAGVTQTPRYLIKTRGQQVTLSCSPISGHRSVSWYQQTPGQGLQFLFEYFSETQRNKGNFPGRFSGRQFSNSRSEMNVSTLELGDSALYLCASSHRWEETQYFGPGTRLLVL.

This sequence joins TRBV5-1 and TRBJ2-1; a possible D gene is TRBD2 (6 bases). V lost 1 base, J lost 8 bases, and 13 bases lay in between. The germline gives CDR1 SGHRS, CDR2 YFSETQ. The CDR3 sequence is 14 residues long. This CDR3 reads CASSLSGDEDEQFF. Written as DNA, the CDR3 is TGCGCCAGCAGCTTGTCGGGAGACGAGGATGAGCAGTTCTTC.